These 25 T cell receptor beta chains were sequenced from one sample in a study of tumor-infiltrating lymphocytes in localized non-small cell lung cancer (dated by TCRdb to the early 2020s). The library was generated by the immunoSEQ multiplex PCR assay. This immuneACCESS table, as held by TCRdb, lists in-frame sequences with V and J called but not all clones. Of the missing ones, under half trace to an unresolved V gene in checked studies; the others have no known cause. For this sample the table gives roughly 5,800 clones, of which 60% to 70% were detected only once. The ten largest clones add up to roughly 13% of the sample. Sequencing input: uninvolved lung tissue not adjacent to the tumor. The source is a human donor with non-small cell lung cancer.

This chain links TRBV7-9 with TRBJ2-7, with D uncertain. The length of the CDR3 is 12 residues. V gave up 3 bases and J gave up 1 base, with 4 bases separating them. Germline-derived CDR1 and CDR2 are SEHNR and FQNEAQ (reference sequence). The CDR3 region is CASSFGSYEQYF. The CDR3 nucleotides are TGTGCCAGCAGCTTCGGGTCCTACGAGCAGTACTTC. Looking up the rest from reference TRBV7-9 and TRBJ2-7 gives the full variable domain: DTGVSQNPRHKITKRGQNVTFRCDPISEHNRLYWYRQTLGQGPEFLTYFQNEAQLEKSRLLSDRFSAERPKGSFSTLEIQRTEQGDSAMYLCASSFGSYEQYFGPGTRLTVT.

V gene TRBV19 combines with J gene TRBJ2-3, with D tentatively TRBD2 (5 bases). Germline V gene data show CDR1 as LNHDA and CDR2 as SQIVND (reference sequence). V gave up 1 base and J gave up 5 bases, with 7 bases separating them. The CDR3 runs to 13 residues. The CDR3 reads CASSIARGDTQYF. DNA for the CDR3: TGTGCCAGTAGTATAGCCCGGGGAGATACGCAGTATTTT.

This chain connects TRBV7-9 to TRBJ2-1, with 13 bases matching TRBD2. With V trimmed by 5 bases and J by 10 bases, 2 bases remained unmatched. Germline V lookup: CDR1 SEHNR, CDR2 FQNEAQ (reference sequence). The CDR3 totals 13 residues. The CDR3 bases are TGTGCCAGCAGCATGGGACTAGCGGGAGAGCAGTTCTTC. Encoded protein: CASSMGLAGEQFF.

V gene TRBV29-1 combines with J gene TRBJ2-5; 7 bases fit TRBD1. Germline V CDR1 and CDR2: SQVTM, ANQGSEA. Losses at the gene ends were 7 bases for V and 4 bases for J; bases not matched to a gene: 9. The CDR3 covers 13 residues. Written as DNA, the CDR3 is TGCAGCGCCCTGACAGGGTTAGGAGAGACCCAGTACTTC. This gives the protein CSALTGLGETQYF.

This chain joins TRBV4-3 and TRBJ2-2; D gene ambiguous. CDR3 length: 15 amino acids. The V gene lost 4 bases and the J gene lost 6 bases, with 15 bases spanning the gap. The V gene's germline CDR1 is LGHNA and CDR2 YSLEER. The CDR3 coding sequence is TGCGCCAGCAGCCCCCACGGCTTAGAGGCCGGGGAGCTGTTTTTT. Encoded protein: CASSPHGLEAGELFF.

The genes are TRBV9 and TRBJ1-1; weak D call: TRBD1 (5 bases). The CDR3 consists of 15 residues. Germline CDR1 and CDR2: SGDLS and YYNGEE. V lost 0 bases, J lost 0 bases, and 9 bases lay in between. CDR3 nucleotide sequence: TGTGCCAGCAGCGTAGGACCAGGGATGAACACTGAAGCTTTCTTT. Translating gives CASSVGPGMNTEAFF.

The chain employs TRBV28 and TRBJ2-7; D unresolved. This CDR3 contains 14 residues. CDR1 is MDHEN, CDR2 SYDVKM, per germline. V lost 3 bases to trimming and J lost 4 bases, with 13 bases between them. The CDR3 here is CASSFGQAGYEQYF. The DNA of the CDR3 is TGTGCCAGCAGTTTTGGGCAGGCTGGTTACGAGCAGTACTTC.

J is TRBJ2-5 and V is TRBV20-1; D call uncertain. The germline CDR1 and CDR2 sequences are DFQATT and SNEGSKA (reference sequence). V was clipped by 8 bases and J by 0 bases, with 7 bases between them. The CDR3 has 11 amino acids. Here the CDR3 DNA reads TGCAGTCCTGAGTACCAAGAGACCCAGTACTTC. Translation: CSPEYQETQYF.

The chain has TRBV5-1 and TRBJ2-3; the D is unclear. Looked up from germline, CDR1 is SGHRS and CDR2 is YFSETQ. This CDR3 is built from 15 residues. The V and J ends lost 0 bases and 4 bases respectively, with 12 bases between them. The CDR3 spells CASSLGVGAADTQYF. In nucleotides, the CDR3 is TGCGCCAGCAGCTTGGGGGTCGGAGCAGCAGATACGCAGTATTTT. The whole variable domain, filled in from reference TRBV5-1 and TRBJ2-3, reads KAGVTQTPRYLIKTRGQQVTLSCSPISGHRSVSWYQQTPGQGLQFLFEYFSETQRNKGNFPGRFSGRQFSNSRSEMNVSTLELGDSALYLCASSLGVGAADTQYFGPGTRLTVL.

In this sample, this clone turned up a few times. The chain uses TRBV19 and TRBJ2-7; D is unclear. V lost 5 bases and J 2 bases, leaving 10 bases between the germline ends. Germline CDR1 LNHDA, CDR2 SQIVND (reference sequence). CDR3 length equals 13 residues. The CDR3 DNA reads TGTGCCAGTAGTTATCGCAGTGCCTACGAGCAGTACTTC. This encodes CASSYRSAYEQYF.

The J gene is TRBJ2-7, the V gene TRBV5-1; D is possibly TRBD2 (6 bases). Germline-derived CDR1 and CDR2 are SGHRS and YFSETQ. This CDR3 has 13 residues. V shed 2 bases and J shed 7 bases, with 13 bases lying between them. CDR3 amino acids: CASSFAGTQEQYF. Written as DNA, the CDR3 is TGCGCCAGCAGCTTTGCAGGGACTCAAGAGCAGTACTTC.

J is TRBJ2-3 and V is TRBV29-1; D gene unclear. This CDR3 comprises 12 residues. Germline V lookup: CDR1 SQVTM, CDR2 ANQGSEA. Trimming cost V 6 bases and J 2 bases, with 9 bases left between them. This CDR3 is CSVRPYTDTQYF. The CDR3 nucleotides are TGCAGCGTCCGGCCGTACACAGATACGCAGTATTTT.

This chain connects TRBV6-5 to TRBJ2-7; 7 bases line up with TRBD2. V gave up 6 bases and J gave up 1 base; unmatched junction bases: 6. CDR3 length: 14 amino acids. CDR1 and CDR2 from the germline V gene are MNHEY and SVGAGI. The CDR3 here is CASRPSGESYEQYF. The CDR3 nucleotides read TGTGCCAGCAGGCCTAGCGGCGAATCCTACGAGCAGTACTTC.

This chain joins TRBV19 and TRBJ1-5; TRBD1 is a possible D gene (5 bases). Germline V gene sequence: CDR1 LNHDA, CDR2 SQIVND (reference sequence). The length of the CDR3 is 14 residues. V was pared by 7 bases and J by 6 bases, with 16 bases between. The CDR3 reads CASTPGRVGQPQHF. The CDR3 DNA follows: TGTGCCAGTACCCCGGGACGGGTGGGTCAGCCCCAGCATTTT.

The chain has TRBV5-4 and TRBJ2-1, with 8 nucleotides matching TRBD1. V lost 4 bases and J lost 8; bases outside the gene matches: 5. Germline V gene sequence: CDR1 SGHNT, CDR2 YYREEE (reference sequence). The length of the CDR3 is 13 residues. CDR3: CASSPGGGYEQFF. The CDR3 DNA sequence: TGTGCCAGCAGCCCAGGGGGCGGGTATGAGCAGTTCTTC. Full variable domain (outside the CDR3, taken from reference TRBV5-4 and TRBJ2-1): ETGVTQSPTHLIKTRGQQVTLRCSSQSGHNTVSWYQQALGQGPQFIFQYYREEENGRGNFPPRFSGLQFPNYSSELNVNALELDDSALYLCASSPGGGYEQFFGPGTRLTVL.

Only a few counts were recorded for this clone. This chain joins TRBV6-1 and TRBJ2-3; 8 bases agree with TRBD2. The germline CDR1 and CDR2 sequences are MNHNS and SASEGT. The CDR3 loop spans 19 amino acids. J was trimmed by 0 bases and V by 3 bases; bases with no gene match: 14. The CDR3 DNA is TGTGCCAGCAGTGAGACCTCGCTCCAGACTAGCGCGAGCACAGATACGCAGTATTTT. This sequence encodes CASSETSLQTSASTDTQYF.

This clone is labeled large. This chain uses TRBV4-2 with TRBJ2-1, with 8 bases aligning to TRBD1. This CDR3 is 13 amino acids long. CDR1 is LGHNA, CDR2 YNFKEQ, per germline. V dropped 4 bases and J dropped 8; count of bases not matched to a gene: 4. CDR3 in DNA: TGTGCCAGCAGCCCAGGGGGCGGGTATGAGCAGTTCTTC. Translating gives CASSPGGGYEQFF.

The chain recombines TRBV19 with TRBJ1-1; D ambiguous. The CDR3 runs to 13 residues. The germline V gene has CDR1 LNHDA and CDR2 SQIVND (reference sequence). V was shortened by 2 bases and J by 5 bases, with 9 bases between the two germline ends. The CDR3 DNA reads TGTGCCAGTAGTATAAAGGGATGGACTGAAGCTTTCTTT. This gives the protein CASSIKGWTEAFF.

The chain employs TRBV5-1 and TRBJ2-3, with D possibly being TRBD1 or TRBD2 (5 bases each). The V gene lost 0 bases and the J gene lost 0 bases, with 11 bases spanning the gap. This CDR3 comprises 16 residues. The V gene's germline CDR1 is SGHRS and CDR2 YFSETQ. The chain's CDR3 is CASSLVLGASTDTQYF. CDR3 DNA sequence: TGCGCCAGCAGCTTGGTACTCGGGGCTAGCACAGATACGCAGTATTTT.

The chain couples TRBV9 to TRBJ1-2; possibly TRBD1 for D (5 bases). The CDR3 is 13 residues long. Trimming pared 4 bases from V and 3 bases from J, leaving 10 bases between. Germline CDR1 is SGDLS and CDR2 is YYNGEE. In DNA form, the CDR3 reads TGTGCCAGCAGCCCAGGGACGGACTATGGCTACACCTTC. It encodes CASSPGTDYGYTF.

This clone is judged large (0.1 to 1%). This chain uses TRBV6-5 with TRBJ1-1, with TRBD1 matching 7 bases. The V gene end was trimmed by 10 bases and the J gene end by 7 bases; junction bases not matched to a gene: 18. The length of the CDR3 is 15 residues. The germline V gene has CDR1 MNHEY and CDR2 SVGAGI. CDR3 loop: CATQPNEGARIEAFF. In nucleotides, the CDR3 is TGTGCCACTCAGCCAAATGAGGGGGCGCGGATTGAAGCTTTCTTT.

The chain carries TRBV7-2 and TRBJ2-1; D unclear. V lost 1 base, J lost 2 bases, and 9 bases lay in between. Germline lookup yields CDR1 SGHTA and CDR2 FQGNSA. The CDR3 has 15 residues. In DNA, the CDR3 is TGTGCCAGCAGCTTAGAACAGAATACCTACAATGAGCAGTTCTTC. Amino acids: CASSLEQNTYNEQFF.

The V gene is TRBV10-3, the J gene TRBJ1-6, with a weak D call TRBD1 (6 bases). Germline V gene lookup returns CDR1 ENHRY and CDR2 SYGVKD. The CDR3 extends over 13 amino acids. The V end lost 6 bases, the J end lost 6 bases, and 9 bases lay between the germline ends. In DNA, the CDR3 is TGTGCCATCAGACAGGGTTCTAATTCACCCCTCCACTTT. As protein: CAIRQGSNSPLHF.

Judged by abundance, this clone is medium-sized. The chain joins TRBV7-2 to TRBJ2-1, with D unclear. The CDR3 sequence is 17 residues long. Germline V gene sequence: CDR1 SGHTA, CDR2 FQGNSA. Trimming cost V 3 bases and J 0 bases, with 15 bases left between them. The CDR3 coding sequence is TGTGCCAGCAGCTTCGTACCAATAGGGCCCTCCTACAATGAGCAGTTCTTC. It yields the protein CASSFVPIGPSYNEQFF. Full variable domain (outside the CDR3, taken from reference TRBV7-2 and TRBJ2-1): GAGVSQSPSNKVTEKGKDVELRCDPISGHTALYWYRQSLGQGLEFLIYFQGNSAPDKSGLPSDRFSAERTGGSVSTLTIQRTQQEDSAVYLCASSFVPIGPSYNEQFFGPGTRLTVL.

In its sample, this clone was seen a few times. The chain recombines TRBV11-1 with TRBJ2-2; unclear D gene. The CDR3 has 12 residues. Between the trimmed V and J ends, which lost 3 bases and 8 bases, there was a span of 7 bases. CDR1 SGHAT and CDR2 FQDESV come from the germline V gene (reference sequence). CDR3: CASSFDRGELFF. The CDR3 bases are TGTGCCAGCAGCTTCGATCGAGGGGAGCTGTTTTTT.